One and the same sample provided the 11 T cell receptor beta chains below, sequenced in a study of cytomegalovirus exposure and HLA in healthy donors. The PCR contained 60 Vbeta and 13 Jbeta primers. Sequenced by immunoSEQ multiplex PCR; TCRdb stores in-frame clones only, minus some. The sample yields some 60,000 clones, around 82% seen once. Sequencing was carried out using PBMCs. These receptors were collected from a male donor in good health and CMV-seronegative.

This chain links TRBV7-3 with TRBJ2-1; 9 bases are a match to TRBD2. CDR1 is SGHTA, CDR2 FQGTGA, per germline. Trimming took 5 bases from V and 0 from J; bases not matched to a gene: 11. The CDR3 totals 18 residues. CDR3 sequence reads: CASSPQAGGSSSYNEQFF. Here the CDR3 DNA reads TGTGCCAGCAGCCCACAAGCGGGGGGCTCGAGCTCCTACAATGAGCAGTTCTTC.

This clone was detected only a few times. The chain combines TRBV9 with TRBJ2-7; perhaps TRBD1 as D (6 bases). The germline V gene encodes CDR1 SGDLS and CDR2 YYNGEE. The V and J ends lost 4 bases and 2 bases respectively, with 13 bases between them. The CDR3 is 14 residues long. The CDR3 sequence: CASSHPDSPYEQYF. The CDR3 nucleotides read TGTGCCAGCAGCCATCCGGACAGCCCCTACGAGCAGTACTTC.

The CDR3: CASSFRGGEQYF. CDR3 nucleotide sequence: TGTGCCAGCAGCTTCCGCGGTGGCGAGCAGTACTTC. The V call is TRBV7-2, the J call TRBJ2-7; D is ambiguous. Trimming removed 3 bases at V and 6 bases at J, with 9 bases between. This CDR3 is built from 12 residues. Germline V lookup: CDR1 SGHTA, CDR2 FQGNSA.

The J gene is TRBJ1-6, the V gene TRBV5-5; TRBD1 might be the D (6 bases). The CDR3 sequence is 18 residues long. Germline lookup yields CDR1 SGHKS and CDR2 YYEKEE (reference sequence). V lost 2 bases and J lost 0, with 15 bases in between. The CDR3 sequence is CASSLGGTSSSYNSPLHF. The CDR3 nucleotides read TGTGCCAGCAGCTTAGGGGGAACCTCGAGCTCCTATAATTCACCCCTCCACTTT.

The chain has TRBV29-1 and TRBJ2-7; TRBD2 matches at 8 bases. The CDR3 is 16 residues long. V dropped 0 bases and J dropped 2; count of bases not matched to a gene: 9. Germline values: CDR1 SQVTM, CDR2 ANQGSEA. The CDR3 DNA reads as TGCAGCGTTGAAGATCCGGCAGCGGGGGCCACCTACGAGCAGTACTTC. Its translation: CSVEDPAAGATYEQYF.

This rearrangement joins TRBV18 to TRBJ1-5, with 8 bases fitting TRBD1. The germline gives CDR1 KGHSH, CDR2 LQKENI. The junction had 5 bases not matched to a gene; V was cut back by 5 bases and J by 2 bases. The CDR3 contains 15 residues. The chain's CDR3 is CASSVGQGGNQPQHF. The CDR3 region has the DNA TGTGCCAGCTCAGTCGGACAGGGAGGCAATCAGCCCCAGCATTTT.

The chain recombines TRBV7-2 with TRBJ2-3, with TRBD1 as a possible D gene (7 bases). Germline loops: CDR1 SGHTA, CDR2 FQGNSA. V was pared by 5 bases and J by 3 bases, with 18 bases between. The CDR3 has 16 residues. The CDR3 protein is CASSPLEGAGTDTQYF. CDR3 nucleotide sequence: TGTGCCAGCAGCCCCTTGGAGGGGGCCGGGACAGATACGCAGTATTTT.

This chain uses TRBV4-2 with TRBJ1-1; the D gene is possibly TRBD1 (6 bases). V gave up 5 bases and J gave up 6 bases, with 19 bases separating them. The germline V gene has CDR1 LGHNA and CDR2 YNFKEQ. CDR3 length equals 15 residues. CDR3 in DNA: TGTGCCAGCAGCGTACGGACAGCCATTCAGGCTGAAGCTTTCTTT. Protein sequence: CASSVRTAIQAEAFF.

The chain recombines TRBV15 with TRBJ2-2; 7 bases agree with TRBD1. With V trimmed by 4 bases and J by 0 bases, 2 bases remained unmatched. The CDR3 extends over 15 amino acids. CDR1 and CDR2 (germline): LNHNV, YYDKDF (reference sequence). CDR3 coding DNA: TGTGCCACCAGCACGGGACAGACGAACACCGGGGAGCTGTTTTTT. Translating gives CATSTGQTNTGELFF.

The gene calls are TRBV4-2 and TRBJ1-3; 8 bases fit TRBD1. The CDR3 has 18 residues. The V gene end was trimmed by 4 bases and the J gene end by 0 bases; junction bases not matched to a gene: 11. Germline V CDR1 and CDR2: LGHNA, YNFKEQ. The CDR3 DNA reads as TGTGCCAGCAGCCGCCCGGAGGGGACAGGAAGCTCTGGAAACACCATATATTTT. This sequence encodes CASSRPEGTGSSGNTIYF.

In its sample, this clone is medium-sized. The chain uses TRBV30 and TRBJ1-6; D possibly corresponds to TRBD1 (5 bases). Trimming stripped 0 bases from V and 9 bases from J, with 9 bases between. This CDR3 region has 13 residues. Germline V lookup: CDR1 GTSNPN, CDR2 SVGIG (reference sequence). CDR3 DNA: TGTGCCTGGAGTGTACAAGGGGTTTCACCCCTCCACTTT. This encodes CAWSVQGVSPLHF.